Shown below are 13 T cell receptor beta chains from a single sample sequenced in a study of yellow fever vaccine responses in identical twins. TCRdb reanalysed the RT-PCR reads using MiXCR and keeps one entry per CDR3 protein. The sample lists under 20,000 distinct CDR3 sequences, approximately 68% occurring once. The starting material was T cells from blood (PBMCs), unsorted or a sorted subset (not recorded which), obtained before or after yellow fever vaccination (not recorded which). The receptors shown here come from a woman younger than 35 who received the yellow fever vaccine.

V and J are TRBV20-1 and TRBJ2-7; TRBD1 is a possible D gene (5 bases). CDR1 and CDR2 from the germline V gene are DFQATT and SNEGSKA (reference sequence). The CDR3 has 13 residues. Trimming took off 6 bases at V and 3 bases at J, with 15 bases between the two ends. The CDR3, as DNA: TGCAGTGCCACAGGCCGTATTAACTACGAGCAGTACGTC. It yields the protein CSATGRINYEQYV.

The CDR3 coding sequence is TGTGCCAGCAGTGAATCCAGGGGTATGAACACTGAAGCTTTCTTT. Residues: CASSESRGMNTEAFF. The chain links TRBV25-1 to TRBJ1-1, with D possibly TRBD1 on 6 matching bases. CDR3 size: 15 residues. Germline V gene sequence: CDR1 MGHDK, CDR2 SYGVNS. V was clipped by 1 base and J by 0 bases, with 9 bases between them.

The rearrangement links TRBV5-1 to TRBJ2-3; 13 bases are shared with TRBD2. The CDR3 spans 16 residues. V lost 4 bases and J lost 9; bases outside the gene matches: 11. Germline V lookup: CDR1 SGHRS, CDR2 YFSETQ. CDR3 sequence: CASSHGTSGTTVTQYF. The CDR3 DNA reads TGCGCCAGCAGCCATGGGACTAGCGGGACCACCGTGACGCAGTATTTT.

This clonotype was observed a handful of times. The J gene is TRBJ2-7, the V gene TRBV12-3 or TRBV12-4; no clear D gene. The CDR3 runs to 13 residues. V was pared by 3 bases and J by 0 bases, with 6 bases between. The DNA of the CDR3 is TGTGCCAGCAGTTTGTGGAGCTCCTACGAGCAGTACTTC. It codes for CASSLWSSYEQYF.

In this sample, this clonotype turned up a few times. The rearrangement links TRBV9 to TRBJ2-2; no clear D. Looked up from germline, CDR1 is SGDLS and CDR2 is YYNGEE. Trimming left V 1 base short and J 4 bases short, with 8 bases between. The CDR3 spans 14 residues. The CDR3 region has the DNA TGTGCCAGCAGCGTACCCCCGAGCACCGGGGAGCTGTTTTTT. It yields the protein CASSVPPSTGELFF.

The genes are TRBV13 and TRBJ2-2, with TRBD2 as a possible D gene (6 bases). The CDR3 has 14 residues. In germline, CDR1 is PRHDT, CDR2 FYEKMQ (reference sequence). Trimming removed 1 base at V and 7 bases at J, with 10 bases between. CDR3 region: CASSLDLANGELFF. In DNA form, the CDR3 reads TGTGCCAGCAGCTTAGACCTAGCGAACGGGGAGCTGTTTTTT.

V and J are TRBV4-1 and TRBJ2-3; no clear D. Looked up from germline, CDR1 is MGHRA and CDR2 is YSYEKL. CDR3 length: 13 amino acids. Deletions cut 1 base from V and 4 bases from J, with 6 bases between. CDR3 nucleotide sequence: TGCGCCAGCAGCCAAGGGGTTGCAGATACGCAGTATTTT. Protein sequence: CASSQGVADTQYF.

The V gene is TRBV12-3 or TRBV12-4, the J gene TRBJ2-1; possible D gene TRBD1, 5 bases. Trimming left V 5 bases short and J 9 bases short, with 11 bases between. This CDR3 spans 12 amino acids. CDR3 region: CASSPTQGEQFF. CDR3 in DNA: TGTGCCAGCAGTCCTACGCAGGGTGAGCAGTTCTTC.

This clonotype has more than one count but fewer than ten. V gene TRBV7-3 combines with J gene TRBJ2-2; D perhaps matches TRBD2 (5 bases). The germline CDR1 and CDR2 sequences are SGHTA and FQGTGA. With 5 bases removed from V and 0 bases from J, the gap between germline ends came to 10 bases. This CDR3 comprises 15 residues. This chain's CDR3 is CASSLKRTNTGELFF. DNA for the CDR3: TGTGCCAGCAGCCTAAAGCGGACGAACACCGGGGAGCTGTTTTTT.

The chain carries TRBV29-1 and TRBJ2-3; D may be TRBD2 (6 bases). The V and J ends lost 4 bases and 5 bases respectively, with 16 bases between them. The CDR3 loop spans 14 amino acids. In germline, CDR1 is SQVTM, CDR2 ANQGSEA. In DNA, the CDR3 is TGCAGCGTTGGTTCCGGCGGGATTAAAGATACGCAGTATTTT. Protein sequence: CSVGSGGIKDTQYF.

This clonotype has only a few counts. The chain joins TRBV29-1 to TRBJ2-1; tentatively, D is TRBD1 (6 bases). The CDR3 contains 12 residues. Looked up from germline, CDR1 is SQVTM and CDR2 is ANQGSEA. V gave up 4 bases and J gave up 8 bases, with 12 bases separating them. CDR3 sequence (DNA): TGCAGCGTTGCTACAGGGTGGGATGAGCAGTTCTTC. It codes for CSVATGWDEQFF.

J is TRBJ1-6 and V is TRBV4-1; TRBD1 matches at 7 bases. The germline V gene encodes CDR1 MGHRA and CDR2 YSYEKL. The trim removed 4 bases at V and 7 bases at J, leaving 10 bases unmatched. The CDR3 is 16 amino acids. The CDR3 loop is CASSPGTESYNSPLHF. CDR3 bases: TGCGCCAGCAGCCCTGGGACAGAATCATACAATTCACCCCTCCACTTT.

This clonotype has only one observation. This chain uses TRBV25-1 with TRBJ2-2; D not certain. Germline values: CDR1 MGHDK, CDR2 SYGVNS. V was cut by 8 bases and J by 12 bases, with 13 bases left in between. The CDR3 covers 11 residues. In nucleotides, the CDR3 is TGTGCCAGCCACTCCATAGGGCAGCTGTTTTTT. This codes for CASHSIGQLFF.